The rows below give T cell receptor beta chains drawn from one sample of a study of vaccination and CD4 T cells after COVID-19. These receptors are not linked to any known antigen. TCRdb redid the calling of the PCR reads with MiXCR, one entry per CDR3 protein. The table includes about 25,000 distinct CDR3 sequences, more than 25% detected once. This specimen consisted of CD4+ T cells from blood, cultured in vitro, obtained about 7 months after SARS-CoV-2 vaccination. Every receptor here comes from a human donor who had recovered from COVID-19. CDR3s include the opening cysteine and the closing phenylalanine or tryptophan. The order of the fields is CDR3 protein, J gene, V gene.

CSGLAGTYEQYF,TRBJ2-7,TRBV29-1
CASSPGLAGATDTQYF,TRBJ2-3,TRBV7-7
CATCNVLGEAFF,TRBJ1-1,TRBV27
CSAIPVGGGSYEQYF,TRBJ2-7,TRBV20-1
CSARGRDTQYF,TRBJ2-3,TRBV20-1
CSVAGGGLGFF,TRBJ2-1,TRBV29-1
CATSRRGETQYF,TRBJ2-5,TRBV15
CSARETGGMETQYF,TRBJ2-5,TRBV20-1
CASRLAGGPPDTQYF,TRBJ2-3,TRBV5-1
CASTLRWDSGGYTF,TRBJ1-2,TRBV28
CASSPADRGIRAFF,TRBJ1-1,TRBV18
CASSPLSVLAGIRTFGETQYF,TRBJ2-5,TRBV7-9
CASSGTYNTGELFF,TRBJ2-2,TRBV6-2/TRBV6-3
CASSPSGAQETQYF,TRBJ2-5,TRBV18
CASSTRGTRVPAFF,TRBJ1-1,TRBV19
CASGPGTSDLETQYF,TRBJ2-5,TRBV7-9
CATSRDRDSPLEAFF,TRBJ1-1,TRBV15
CAISSTGFSYGYTF,TRBJ1-2,TRBV10-3
CASRIGQGMGNEQYF,TRBJ2-7,TRBV6-1
CASSLGLSTDTQYF,TRBJ2-3,TRBV7-3
CASRSGTPWNSPLHF,TRBJ1-6,TRBV28
CASSLWGGQETQYF,TRBJ2-5,TRBV5-8
CASSLRGYHEQYF,TRBJ2-7,TRBV27
CASSSSGRIYEQYF,TRBJ2-7,TRBV6-2/TRBV6-3
CSVDRGRRTEAFF,TRBJ1-1,TRBV29-1
CAIGTLYSNQPQHF,TRBJ1-5,TRBV28
CASSSGAAVYGYTF,TRBJ1-2,TRBV28
CASRVPPQYF,TRBJ2-3,TRBV2
CASRTGAAGTSGVSYEQYF,TRBJ2-7,TRBV28
CASSSTRQGQGYTF,TRBJ1-2,TRBV19
CASSRANTGELFF,TRBJ2-2,TRBV28
CASRASYRLVKGGKAFF,TRBJ1-1,TRBV28
CATSRDKSRRDTQYF,TRBJ2-3,TRBV15
CSASLAGVLSSYNEQFF,TRBJ2-1,TRBV20-1
CASSSPEGPNQPQHF,TRBJ1-5,TRBV28
CSARGLAPVETQYF,TRBJ2-5,TRBV29-1
CASSEGTESPYEQYF,TRBJ2-7,TRBV28
CASSLVGPYNEQFF,TRBJ2-1,TRBV7-8
CSARESRGEYGYTF,TRBJ1-2,TRBV20-1
CASSLGTSGREGETQYF,TRBJ2-5,TRBV7-3
CSASGARSTDTQYF,TRBJ2-3,TRBV20-1
CAISEGGRVETQYF,TRBJ2-5,TRBV10-3
CASSLEEGLGGMFF,TRBJ2-1,TRBV7-9
CASRQGEGREQYF,TRBJ2-7,TRBV6-1
CASSLWDLDRYQETQYF,TRBJ2-5,TRBV28
CASSLGHSNTEAFF,TRBJ1-1,TRBV7-8
CSARGGGGETQYF,TRBJ2-5,TRBV29-1
CASSTSTLTYEQYF,TRBJ2-7,TRBV19
CASSPDREDEQFF,TRBJ2-1,TRBV7-2
CASSGDLWGLTPQHF,TRBJ1-5,TRBV5-8
CASSHPGTDTQYF,TRBJ2-3,TRBV4-1
CSARDFARGMNTEAFF,TRBJ1-1,TRBV20-1
CASSDSASGSTDTQYF,TRBJ2-3,TRBV6-4
CSAMGHFEAFF,TRBJ1-1,TRBV20-1
CASSIQRTTDTQYF,TRBJ2-3,TRBV19